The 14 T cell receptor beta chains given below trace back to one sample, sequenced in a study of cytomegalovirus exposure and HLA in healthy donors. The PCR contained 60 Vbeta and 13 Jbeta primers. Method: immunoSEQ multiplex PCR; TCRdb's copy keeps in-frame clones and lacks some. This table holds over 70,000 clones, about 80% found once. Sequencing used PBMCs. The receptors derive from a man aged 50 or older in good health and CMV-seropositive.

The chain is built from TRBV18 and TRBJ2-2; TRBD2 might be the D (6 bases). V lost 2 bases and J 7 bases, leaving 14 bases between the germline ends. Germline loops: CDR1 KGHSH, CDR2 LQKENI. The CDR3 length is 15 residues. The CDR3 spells CASSPTGPRGGELFF. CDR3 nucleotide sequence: TGTGCCAGCTCACCAACGGGACCGCGGGGCGGGGAGCTGTTTTTT.

The CDR3: CASSPPLTGGSYEQYF. CDR3 DNA sequence: TGTGCCAGTAGTCCTCCCTTAACGGGAGGATCCTACGAGCAGTACTTC. This sequence joins TRBV19 and TRBJ2-7; 7 positions agree with TRBD2. V shed 5 bases, J shed 1 base, and the junction held 11 bases outside the gene matches. This CDR3 contains 16 residues. Germline values: CDR1 LNHDA, CDR2 SQIVND (reference sequence).

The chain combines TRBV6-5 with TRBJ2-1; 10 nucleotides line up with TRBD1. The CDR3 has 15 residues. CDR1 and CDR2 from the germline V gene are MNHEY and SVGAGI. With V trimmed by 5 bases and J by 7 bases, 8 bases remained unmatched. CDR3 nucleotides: TGTGCCAGCAGTCTCCGGGACAGGGGACTTAATGAGCAGTTCTTC. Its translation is CASSLRDRGLNEQFF.

This chain's CDR3 is CATGLAGVTGELFF. The CDR3 region has the DNA TGTGCCACTGGACTAGCGGGCGTCACCGGGGAGCTGTTTTTT. This rearrangement joins TRBV10-3 to TRBJ2-2; TRBD2 matches at 11 bases. CDR3 length: 14 amino acids. Germline trimming cut 10 bases from V and 4 bases from J; bases unmatched to any gene: 5. Germline CDR1 reads ENHRY; CDR2 reads SYGVKD.

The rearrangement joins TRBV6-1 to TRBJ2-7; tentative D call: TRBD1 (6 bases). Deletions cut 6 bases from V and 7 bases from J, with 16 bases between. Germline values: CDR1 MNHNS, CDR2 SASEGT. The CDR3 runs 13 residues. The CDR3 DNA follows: TGTGCCAGCAGGGAATCAGGGGACACGGAGCAGTACTTC. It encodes CASRESGDTEQYF.

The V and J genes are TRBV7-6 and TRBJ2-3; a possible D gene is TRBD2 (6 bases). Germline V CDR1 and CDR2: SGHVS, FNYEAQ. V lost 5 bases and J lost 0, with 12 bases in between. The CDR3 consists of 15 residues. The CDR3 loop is CASSLRTISTDTQYF. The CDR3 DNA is TGTGCCAGCAGCCTCCGGACTATTAGCACAGATACGCAGTATTTT.

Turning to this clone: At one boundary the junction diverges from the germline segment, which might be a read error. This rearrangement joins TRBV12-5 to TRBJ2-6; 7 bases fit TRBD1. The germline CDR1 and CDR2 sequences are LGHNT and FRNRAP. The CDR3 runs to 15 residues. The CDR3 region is CASGDRTSGANGLTF. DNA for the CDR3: TGTGCTAGTGGGGACAGGACCTCTGGGGCCAACGGCCTGACTTTC.

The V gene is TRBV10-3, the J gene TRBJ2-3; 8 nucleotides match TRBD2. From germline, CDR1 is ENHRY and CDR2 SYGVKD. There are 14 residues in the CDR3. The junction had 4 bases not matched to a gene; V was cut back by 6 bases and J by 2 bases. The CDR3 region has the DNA TGTGCCATCAGACGAGCGGGAGACACAGATACGCAGTATTTT. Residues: CAIRRAGDTDTQYF.

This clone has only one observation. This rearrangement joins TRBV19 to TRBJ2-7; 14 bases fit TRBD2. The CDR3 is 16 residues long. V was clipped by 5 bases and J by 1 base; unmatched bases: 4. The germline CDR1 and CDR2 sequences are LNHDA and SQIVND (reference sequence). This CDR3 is CASSPGLAGASYEQYF. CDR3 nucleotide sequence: TGTGCCAGTAGTCCGGGACTAGCGGGAGCGTCCTACGAGCAGTACTTC.

The DNA of the CDR3 is TGTGCCAGCAGCTTAAGTCCAGGGGATCGTGGAAACACCATATATTTT. Its translation: CASSLSPGDRGNTIYF. The chain combines TRBV7-6 with TRBJ1-3, with D maybe TRBD1 (6 bases). CDR1 is SGHVS, CDR2 FNYEAQ, per germline. There are 16 residues in the CDR3. The V and J ends lost 2 bases and 3 bases respectively, with 14 bases between them.

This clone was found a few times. The CDR3 spells CASSPVLSNGEQYF. The CDR3 nucleotides are TGTGCCAGCTCACCGGTACTTTCAAACGGCGAGCAGTACTTC. The V gene is TRBV18, the J gene TRBJ2-7; no definite D call. V was pared by 3 bases and J by 6 bases, with 15 bases between. The germline V gene encodes CDR1 KGHSH and CDR2 LQKENI. CDR3 size: 14 residues.

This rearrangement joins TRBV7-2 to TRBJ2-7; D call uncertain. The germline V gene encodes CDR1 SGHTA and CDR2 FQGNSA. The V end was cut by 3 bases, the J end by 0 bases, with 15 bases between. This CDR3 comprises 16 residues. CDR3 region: CASSFRQQASSYEQYF. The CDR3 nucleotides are TGTGCCAGCAGCTTTAGGCAGCAGGCGAGCTCCTACGAGCAGTACTTC.

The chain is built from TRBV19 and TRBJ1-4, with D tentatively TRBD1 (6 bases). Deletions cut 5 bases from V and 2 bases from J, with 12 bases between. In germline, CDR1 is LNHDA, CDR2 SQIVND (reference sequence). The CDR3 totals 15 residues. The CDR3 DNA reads TGTGCCAGTAGTTCCACAGGGTCCACTAATGAAAAACTGTTTTTT. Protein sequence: CASSSTGSTNEKLFF.

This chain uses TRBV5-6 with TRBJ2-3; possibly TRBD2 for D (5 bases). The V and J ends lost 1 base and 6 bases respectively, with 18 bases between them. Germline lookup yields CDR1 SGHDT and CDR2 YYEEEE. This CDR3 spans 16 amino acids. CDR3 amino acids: CASSLSGWPRGDTQYF. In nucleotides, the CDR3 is TGTGCCAGCAGCTTGTCGGGCTGGCCCCGAGGGGATACGCAGTATTTT.